Presented here are 9 T cell receptor beta chains from one specimen sequenced in a study of blood T cell repertoires in COVID-19. Assay used: immunoSEQ multiplex PCR; TCRdb lists only in-frame clones, some missing. The data show 85,000 to 130,000 clones, more than 85% seen once. The sample consisted of peripheral blood. The receptors were gathered from a human donor in a cohort sampled during active COVID-19.

The V and J genes are TRBV4-1 and TRBJ1-2, with D perhaps matching TRBD1 (6 bases). Trimming stripped 6 bases from V and 8 bases from J, with 13 bases between. CDR1 and CDR2 (germline): MGHRA, YSYEKL. CDR3 size: 12 residues. The CDR3 DNA reads TGCGCCAGCAGGGCGGGGGGGCTCGGCTACACCTTC. It is translated as CASRAGGLGYTF.

The CDR3 DNA reads as TGTGCCAGCATCATCGGGGGGACAGGGGCCCGCGCTGCCACTAATGGCTACACCTTC. This translates into CASIIGGTGARAATNGYTF. The rearrangement uses TRBV21-1 and TRBJ1-2; the D segment call TRBD1 is taken from the table without a DNA check. TRBV21-1 counts as a pseudogene. The CDR3 is 19 amino acids.

V usage is TRBV11-2 and J usage is TRBJ2-7, with 8 positions matching TRBD2. V lost 5 bases, J lost 5 bases, and 8 bases stayed unmatched. This CDR3 comprises 14 residues. Germline values: CDR1 SGHAT, CDR2 FQNNGV. The CDR3 is CASSPQREKDEQYF. As DNA, the CDR3 is TGTGCCAGCAGCCCTCAGCGGGAGAAGGACGAGCAGTACTTC.

The V gene is TRBV4-1, the J gene TRBJ1-2, with 8 bases identical to TRBD1. V lost 6 bases, J lost 5 bases, and 2 bases stayed unmatched. The CDR3 length is 12 residues. Per germline, CDR1 MGHRA and CDR2 YSYEKL. The CDR3 loop reads CASSQGAYGYTF. CDR3 bases: TGCGCCAGCAGTCAGGGGGCGTATGGCTACACCTTC.

The chain joins TRBV7-9 to TRBJ2-1, with D uncertain. V was clipped by 5 bases and J by 4 bases, with 18 bases between them. CDR1 and CDR2 from the germline V gene are SEHNR and FQNEAQ (reference sequence). The CDR3 is made up of 16 amino acids. In nucleotides, the CDR3 is TGTGCCAGCAGCCCACTGACAACCTATTCGTACAATGAGCAGTTCTTC. It is translated as CASSPLTTYSYNEQFF.

J is TRBJ1-2 and V is TRBV30; D gene uncertain. Germline CDR1 is GTSNPN and CDR2 is SVGIG (reference sequence). Trimming pared 3 bases from V and 4 bases from J, leaving 18 bases between. The CDR3 has 15 residues. CDR3 in DNA: TGTGCCTGGAGGGATACGACTTCAAGTCTCTATGGCTACACCTTC. This sequence encodes CAWRDTTSSLYGYTF.

The chain employs TRBV7-9 and TRBJ1-6, with 7 bases lining up with TRBD1. This CDR3 contains 15 residues. Germline values: CDR1 SEHNR, CDR2 FQNEAQ (reference sequence). The V segment lost 1 base and the J segment 7 bases; nucleotides outside the gene matches: 4. CDR3 protein: CASSLVGQLNSPLHF. The CDR3 nucleotides are TGTGCCAGCAGCTTAGTGGGACAGCTGAATTCACCCCTCCACTTT.

The chain uses TRBV6-2 or TRBV6-3 and TRBJ2-7, with D uncertain. Deletions cut 5 bases from V and 2 bases from J, with 4 bases between. The CDR3 totals 11 residues. CDR1 is MNHEY and CDR2 is SVGEGT in the germline V gene. The CDR3 region is CASSTTYEQYF. DNA of the CDR3: TGTGCCAGCAGTACAACCTACGAGCAGTACTTC.

The rearrangement joins TRBV6-1 to TRBJ2-1; 9 bases are a match to TRBD2. V trimming: 1 base; J trimming: 4 bases; junction bases outside the gene matches: 2. The CDR3 is 15 amino acids. CDR1 MNHNS and CDR2 SASEGT come from the germline V gene. The CDR3 nucleotides read TGTGCCAGCAGTGAAGGACTAGCGGAGTACAATGAGCAGTTCTTC. As protein: CASSEGLAEYNEQFF.